The 18 T cell receptor beta chains given below trace back to one sample, sequenced in a study of blood T cell repertoires in COVID-19. This table comes from immunoSEQ multiplex PCR, and its TCRdb copy is limited to in-frame clones, with some not included. This sample has tens of thousands of clones, with around 82% found just once. Sequenced material: peripheral blood. The receptors here all came from a man older than 75 with active or convalescent COVID-19.

This clone was observed a few times. J is TRBJ1-2 and V is TRBV7-9; D perhaps matches TRBD1 (6 bases). V was cut by 5 bases and J by 4 bases, with 11 bases left in between. CDR3 length: 13 residues. Germline V gene data show CDR1 as SEHNR and CDR2 as FQNEAQ (reference sequence). In DNA form, the CDR3 reads TGTGCCAGCAGCCGGACAGCTACCTATGGCTACACCTTC. This translates into CASSRTATYGYTF.

The gene calls are TRBV19 and TRBJ2-7; 9 bases map to TRBD2. CDR1 is LNHDA, CDR2 SQIVND, per germline (reference sequence). This CDR3 region has 15 residues. The trim removed 3 bases at V and 1 base at J, leaving 4 bases unmatched. The CDR3 loop is CASSISSGESYEQYF. CDR3 nucleotides: TGTGCCAGTAGTATTTCTAGCGGGGAGTCCTACGAGCAGTACTTC.

This rearrangement joins TRBV28 to TRBJ2-7; possibly TRBD2 for D (7 bases). Germline CDR1 reads MDHEN; CDR2 reads SYDVKM. V lost 10 bases and J 4 bases, leaving 17 bases between the germline ends. The CDR3 runs 13 residues. The CDR3 DNA follows: TGTGCCACCAGAGGGGGGGACCCTTACGAGCAGTACTTC. Translated: CATRGGDPYEQYF.

The chain has TRBV18 and TRBJ2-1, with 8 bases lining up with TRBD2. The CDR3 runs 16 residues. Germline values: CDR1 KGHSH, CDR2 LQKENI. V dropped 1 base and J dropped 0; count of bases not matched to a gene: 2. Here the CDR3 DNA reads TGTGCCAGCTCACCACGCGGGGGGCTCTCCTACAATGAGCAGTTCTTC. This gives the protein CASSPRGGLSYNEQFF.

This clone appeared once. The gene calls are TRBV6-6 and TRBJ1-6; D not certain. Germline lookup yields CDR1 MNHNY and CDR2 SVGAGI (reference sequence). The CDR3 has 16 amino acids. The V end was cut by 0 bases, the J end by 6 bases, with 12 bases between. CDR3: CASSYSPSLFNSPLHF. The CDR3 DNA is TGTGCCAGCAGTTACTCGCCGAGTCTTTTTAATTCACCCCTCCACTTT.

This rearrangement joins TRBV29-1 to TRBJ2-2; TRBD2 matches 11 bases. Germline-derived CDR1 and CDR2 are SQVTM and ANQGSEA. There are 18 residues in the CDR3. J lost 0 bases, V lost 0 bases, and 6 bases had no gene match. The CDR3 sequence is CSVEDLSSGGPNTGELFF. The DNA for the CDR3 is TGCAGCGTTGAAGATCTTTCTAGCGGGGGGCCGAACACCGGGGAGCTGTTTTTT.

This clone showed up just once. The rearrangement links TRBV30 to TRBJ1-5; no clear D. The germline CDR1 and CDR2 sequences are GTSNPN and SVGIG (reference sequence). The CDR3 runs 14 residues. Between the trimmed V and J ends, which lost 4 bases and 7 bases, there was a span of 17 bases. The CDR3 here is CAWNSKGGWQPQHF. For the CDR3, the DNA is TGTGCCTGGAACTCGAAGGGAGGGTGGCAGCCCCAGCATTTT. Filled out from reference TRBV30 and TRBJ1-5, the complete variable domain reads SQTIHQWPATLVQPVGSPLSLECTVEGTSNPNLYWYRQAAGRGLQLLFYSVGIGQISSEVPQNLSASRPQDRQFILSSKKLLLSDSGFYLCAWNSKGGWQPQHFGDGTRLSIL.

The chain has TRBV6-5 and TRBJ1-3, with 8 bases fitting TRBD1. V was clipped by 2 bases and J by 3 bases; unmatched bases: 6. The CDR3 is made up of 16 amino acids. Germline V CDR1 and CDR2: MNHEY, SVGAGI. The CDR3 loop reads CASSYMTGAGGNTIYF. The CDR3 DNA reads TGTGCCAGCAGTTACATGACAGGGGCGGGTGGAAACACCATATATTTT.

CDR3 nucleotides: TGTGCCAGCAGTTTATACGGGGGATGGGGCCCCGGGGAGCTGTTTTTT. This codes for CASSLYGGWGPGELFF. V and J are TRBV28 and TRBJ2-2, with a weak D call TRBD2 (6 bases). V lost 1 base, J lost 6 bases, and 15 bases lay in between. The CDR3 consists of 16 residues. Germline values: CDR1 MDHEN, CDR2 SYDVKM.

J is TRBJ2-7 and V is TRBV6-5; D is possibly TRBD1 (6 bases). Germline V gene lookup returns CDR1 MNHEY and CDR2 SVGAGI. Trimming removed 8 bases at V and 3 bases at J, with 14 bases between. The CDR3 runs 13 residues. For the CDR3, the DNA is TGTGCCAGCTCTGTAGACAGGAACTACGAGCAGTACTTC. Its translation: CASSVDRNYEQYF.

The genes are TRBV19 and TRBJ2-2; D is possibly TRBD2 (6 bases). The CDR3 consists of 14 residues. Germline V gene data show CDR1 as LNHDA and CDR2 as SQIVND (reference sequence). Deletions cut 7 bases from V and 5 bases from J, with 14 bases between. In nucleotides, the CDR3 is TGTGCCAGTAAGGTTGTAGCGGTTACCGGGGAGCTGTTTTTT. Amino acid sequence: CASKVVAVTGELFF.

The V and J genes are TRBV11-2 and TRBJ2-7; the D gene is possibly TRBD2 (5 bases). V lost 5 bases, J lost 2 bases, and 7 bases lay in between. CDR3 length: 12 amino acids. Germline V lookup: CDR1 SGHAT, CDR2 FQNNGV. The CDR3 coding sequence is TGTGCCAGCAGCCTGACTACCTACGAGCAGTACTTC. Protein: CASSLTTYEQYF.

V is TRBV29-1 and J is TRBJ2-5; possibly TRBD1 for D (6 bases). The CDR3 runs 13 residues. Germline V gene data show CDR1 as SQVTM and CDR2 as ANQGSEA. The V and J ends lost 4 bases and 2 bases respectively, with 11 bases between them. CDR3 coding DNA: TGCAGCGTTGCTGGACAGCCTCAAGAGACCCAGTACTTC. This gives the protein CSVAGQPQETQYF.

The J gene is TRBJ2-6, the V gene TRBV18; 11 bases agree with TRBD1. The CDR3 has 19 amino acids. Germline trimming cut 1 base from V and 2 bases from J; bases unmatched to any gene: 7. Germline CDR1 KGHSH, CDR2 LQKENI. CDR3 coding DNA: TGTGCCAGCTCACCACAAACTGGACAGGGGGCTACTGGGGCCAACGTCCTGACTTTC. Its protein is CASSPQTGQGATGANVLTF.

The chain is built from TRBV30 and TRBJ2-3; a weak D match, TRBD1 (5 bases). The ends were cut back, 5 bases at V and 4 bases at J, with 13 bases in the middle. CDR1 is GTSNPN and CDR2 is SVGIG in the germline V gene (reference sequence). CDR3 length: 13 residues. CDR3 nucleotides: TGTGCCTGGCGGACACTAAGCGCAGATACGCAGTATTTT. Translation gives CAWRTLSADTQYF.

This clone was seen a handful of times. The rearrangement joins TRBV30 to TRBJ2-1; TRBD2 matches 12 bases. Trimming cost V 0 bases and J 9 bases; bases outside gene matches: 9. Germline V gene sequence: CDR1 GTSNPN, CDR2 SVGIG (reference sequence). The CDR3 has 16 residues. CDR3 DNA sequence: TGTGCCTGGAGTGTGGGCTCTAGCGGGAGGGCCACTGAGCAGTTCTTC. Its translation is CAWSVGSSGRATEQFF.

DNA of the CDR3: TGTGCCAGCAGTCCCCGAGCGAATGAGCAGTTCTTC. Its protein product is CASSPRANEQFF. This chain uses TRBV12-3 or TRBV12-4 with TRBJ2-1; D unresolved. The CDR3 contains 12 residues. Trimming removed 5 bases from V and 7 bases from J, with 9 bases in between.

This sequence joins TRBV7-2 and TRBJ2-7, with 7 bases matching TRBD2. V was clipped by 4 bases and J by 3 bases; unmatched bases: 6. The CDR3 length is 14 residues. Germline values: CDR1 SGHTA, CDR2 FQGNSA. The CDR3 loop is CASSSGTMGYEQYF. The DNA of the CDR3 is TGTGCCAGCAGCTCCGGGACTATGGGCTACGAGCAGTACTTC.